The entry below describes one T cell receptor (beta chain). The data derive from a study of blood T cells in healthy people across ages. The CDR3 is 14 amino acids. Losses at the gene ends were 3 bases for V and 7 bases for J; bases not matched to a gene: 8. Germline V lookup: CDR1 SQVTM, CDR2 ANQGSEA. Sample-barcoded 5' priming and a J-beta primer mix drove a second PCR of roughly 6 to 12 cycles. TCRdb analysed the 5' RACE reads with MiXCR anew, one entry per CDR3 protein. The data show over 600,000 distinct CDR3 sequences, with about 46% seen just once and 15% to 20% held by the top ten. The sequencing sample was made of blood. This receptor was identified in an elderly man in good health. The rearrangement joins TRBV29-1 to TRBJ2-7, with 11 bases identical to TRBD2. CDR3 amino acids: CSVDTSGSRNEQYF. CDR3 nucleotides: TGCAGCGTTGACACTAGCGGGAGTAGGAATGAGCAGTACTTC.